This T cell receptor beta chain was sequenced during a study of T cells after posttransplantation cyclophosphamide. Study results and limitations: Tissue-infiltrating T cells from skin or gut overlapped little with blood T cells. Donor-recipient repertoire similarity was low at 1-2 months, rising over year one. Recipient CMV seropositivity and CMV reactivation strongly tracked TRB clonality.

Some clones are missing from TCRdb's copy, which holds only in-frame ones; the method was immunoSEQ multiplex PCR. The table shows 11,000 or so clones, with 80% to 95% occurring only once. Trimming removed 3 bases from V and 3 bases from J; junction bases left unmatched: 3. The CDR3 loop spans 15 amino acids. Germline V gene lookup returns CDR1 MNHEY and CDR2 SVGAGI. As regards this clone: Its antigen is as yet unknown.

A marrow graft followed busulfan-fludarabine conditioning, with cyclophosphamide on days +3 and +4. The input for sequencing was PBMCs, taken after allogeneic stem cell transplant with posttransplant cyclophosphamide. This TCR came from a female patient between 30 and 40 years old who received an allogeneic stem cell transplant from an unrelated donor, was CMV-positive, and had no GVHD. Some of the T cells might come from the graft donor. The chain recombines TRBV6-5 with TRBJ2-2; TRBD1 agrees at 8 bases. CDR3 protein: CASSYAGGHTGELFF. For the CDR3, the DNA is TGTGCCAGCAGTTATGCAGGGGGCCACACCGGGGAGCTGTTTTTT.